This T cell receptor (beta chain) stems from a study of cytomegalovirus exposure and HLA in healthy donors. Study-wide results and limits: Across all donors, roughly uniform sequencing depth was an assumption of the presence/absence analyses. The study reported that TCR beta sequences accurately predicted HLA-A and HLA-B alleles in most subjects. Among the CMV-associated chains, three were confirmed in vitro as specific for CMV antigens.

The V and J ends lost 2 bases and 4 bases respectively, with 11 bases between them. Germline CDR1 reads MDHEN; CDR2 reads SYDVKM. The CDR3 has 14 residues. Use of 60 Vbeta and 13 Jbeta primers characterized the PCR. Profiling relied on immunoSEQ multiplex PCR, and the TCRdb table lists in-frame clones only, not all of them. The profile shows about 120,000 clones, 70% to 85% of them singletons. This clone was recorded a few times. Its antigen is still unknown. Sequencing was performed on PBMCs. The clonotype originates from a human donor in good health. This rearrangement joins TRBV28 to TRBJ1-1; D possibly corresponds to TRBD1 (5 bases). CDR3 bases: TGTGCCAGCAGTTTAGGCAGGGTTGGCACTGAAGCTTTCTTT. Translation gives CASSLGRVGTEAFF.